The text below deals with one T cell receptor beta chain. Its antigen is undetermined. Each CDR3 protein is one row after TCRdb ran MiXCR on the RT-PCR reads. The table records approximately 530,000 distinct CDR3 sequences, 13% of them present only once. This specimen belongs to a study of response to subunit inactivated influenza vaccine. Study-wide results and caveats: The authors put forward the suggestion that each seasonal influenza vaccination may bring in only a limited number of new T cells.

The source material was PBMCs from blood, sampled more than 35 days after vaccination. The sequence was obtained from a man aged 50-60 years who received an inactivated influenza vaccine.

The chain's CDR3 is CASSRLLAGLGYEQYF. Here the CDR3 DNA reads TGCGCCAGCAGCCGTCTACTAGCGGGGTTGGGCTACGAGCAGTACTTC. The gene calls are TRBV4-1 and TRBJ2-7; 10 nucleotides line up with TRBD2. V lost 4 bases and J lost 3; bases outside the gene matches: 9. Germline assignment: CDR1 MGHRA and CDR2 YSYEKL. The CDR3 sequence is 16 residues long.